This TCR beta chain stems from a study of regulatory T cells in long-lasting Graves disease. This clonotype was observed a handful of times. Time point reported: persistent/refractory GD, antithyroid drugs over 5 years with positive TRAb. The authors made the TCR library using RNA they extracted from PBMCs. With iRepertoire HTBI primers and Arm-PCR of CDR3 regions, TCR beta libraries were built. A single record per CDR3 protein comes from TCRdb applying MiXCR to the multiplex PCR reads. In the table there are approximately 690,000 distinct CDR3 sequences, around 30% of which are singletons. The CDR3 length is 17 residues. The V segment lost 2 bases and the J segment 3 bases; nucleotides outside the gene matches: 3. The V gene's germline CDR1 is MNHEY and CDR2 SVGAGI.

This sequence joins TRBV6-5 and TRBJ2-1; 14 bases match TRBD2. Sequencing used peripheral blood mononuclear cells (PBMCs), obtained when the disease was refractory, from a patient treated with antithyroid drugs. The sequence was obtained from a female donor with Graves disease. As DNA, the CDR3 is TGTGCCAGCAGTTACGTCGGGACTAGCGGGAGCTACAATGAGCAGTTCTTC. Translating it yields CASSYVGTSGSYNEQFF.